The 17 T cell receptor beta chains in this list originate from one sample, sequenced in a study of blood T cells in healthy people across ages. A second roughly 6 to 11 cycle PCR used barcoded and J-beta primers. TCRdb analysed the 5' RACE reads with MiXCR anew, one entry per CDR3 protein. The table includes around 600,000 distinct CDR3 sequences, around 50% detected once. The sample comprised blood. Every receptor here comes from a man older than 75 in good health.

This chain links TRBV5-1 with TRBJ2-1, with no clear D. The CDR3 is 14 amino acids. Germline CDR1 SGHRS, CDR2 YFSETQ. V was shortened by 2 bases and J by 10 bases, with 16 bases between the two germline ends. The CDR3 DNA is TGCGCCAGCAGCTTTACAGATCCCTCCTACGAGCAGTTCTTC. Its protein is CASSFTDPSYEQFF.

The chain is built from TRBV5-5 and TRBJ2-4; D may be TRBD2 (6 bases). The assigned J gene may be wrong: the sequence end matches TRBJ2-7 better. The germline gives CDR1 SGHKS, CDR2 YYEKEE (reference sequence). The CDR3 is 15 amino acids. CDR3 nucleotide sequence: TGTGCCAGCAGCCTGTCGGGACTCCAACCCTACGAGCAGTACTTC. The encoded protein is CASSLSGLQPYEQYF.

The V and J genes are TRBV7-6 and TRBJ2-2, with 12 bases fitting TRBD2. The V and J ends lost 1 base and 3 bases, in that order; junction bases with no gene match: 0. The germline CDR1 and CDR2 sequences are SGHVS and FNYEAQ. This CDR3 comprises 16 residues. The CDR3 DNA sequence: TGTGCCAGCAGCTTAGGACTAGCGGGGGACACCGGGGAGCTGTTTTTT. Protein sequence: CASSLGLAGDTGELFF.

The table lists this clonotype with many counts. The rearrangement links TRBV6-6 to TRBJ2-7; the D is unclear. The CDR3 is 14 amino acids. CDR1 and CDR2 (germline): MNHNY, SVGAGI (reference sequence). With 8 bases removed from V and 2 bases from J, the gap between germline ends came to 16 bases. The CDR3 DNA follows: TGTGCCAGCTCCCCCCCAGTCAAAACCTACGAGCAGTACTTC. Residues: CASSPPVKTYEQYF.

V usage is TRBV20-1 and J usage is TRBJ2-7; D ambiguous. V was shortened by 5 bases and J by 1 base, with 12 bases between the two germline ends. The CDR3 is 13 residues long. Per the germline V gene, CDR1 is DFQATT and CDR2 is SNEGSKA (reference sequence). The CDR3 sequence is CSAGPFGSYEQYF. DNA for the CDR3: TGCAGTGCTGGCCCCTTTGGATCCTACGAGCAGTACTTC.

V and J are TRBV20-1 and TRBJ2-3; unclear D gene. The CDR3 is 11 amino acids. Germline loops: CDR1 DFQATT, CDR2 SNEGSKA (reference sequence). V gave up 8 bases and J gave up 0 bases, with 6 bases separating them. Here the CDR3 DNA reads TGCAGTCATCGTAGCACAGATACGCAGTATTTT. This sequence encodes CSHRSTDTQYF.

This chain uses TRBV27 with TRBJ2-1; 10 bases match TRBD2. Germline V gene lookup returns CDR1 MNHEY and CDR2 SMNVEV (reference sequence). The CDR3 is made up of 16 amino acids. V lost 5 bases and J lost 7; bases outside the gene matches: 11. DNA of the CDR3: TGTGCCAGCAGTACATCCGGGACTAGCGTATTAAATGAGCAGTTCTTC. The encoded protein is CASSTSGTSVLNEQFF.

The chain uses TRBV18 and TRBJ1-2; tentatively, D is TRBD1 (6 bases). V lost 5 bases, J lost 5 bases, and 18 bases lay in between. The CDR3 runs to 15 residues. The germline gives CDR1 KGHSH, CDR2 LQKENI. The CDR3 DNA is TGTGCCAGCTCAGTGAGGACAGCGAAAGATTATGGCTACACCTTC. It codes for CASSVRTAKDYGYTF.

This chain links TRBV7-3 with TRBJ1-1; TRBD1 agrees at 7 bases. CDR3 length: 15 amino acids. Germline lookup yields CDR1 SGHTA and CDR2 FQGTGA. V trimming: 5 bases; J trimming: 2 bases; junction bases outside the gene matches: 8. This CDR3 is CASSAMGTENTEAFF. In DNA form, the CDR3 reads TGTGCCAGCAGCGCAATGGGGACAGAAAACACTGAAGCTTTCTTT.

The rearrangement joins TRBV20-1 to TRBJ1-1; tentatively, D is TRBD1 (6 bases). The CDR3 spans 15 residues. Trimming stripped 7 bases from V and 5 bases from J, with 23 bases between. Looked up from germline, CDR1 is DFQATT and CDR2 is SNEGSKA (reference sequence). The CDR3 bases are TGCAGTGTTTCAGCCCCAGCGGGGGCAAGGACTGAAGCTTTCTTT. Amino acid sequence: CSVSAPAGARTEAFF.

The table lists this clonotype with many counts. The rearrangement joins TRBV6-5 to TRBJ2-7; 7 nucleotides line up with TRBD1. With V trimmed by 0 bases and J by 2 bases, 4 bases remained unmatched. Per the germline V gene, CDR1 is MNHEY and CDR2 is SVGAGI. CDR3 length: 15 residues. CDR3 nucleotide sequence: TGTGCCAGCAGTTACTCGATAGGACAGGCCTACGAGCAGTACTTC. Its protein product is CASSYSIGQAYEQYF.

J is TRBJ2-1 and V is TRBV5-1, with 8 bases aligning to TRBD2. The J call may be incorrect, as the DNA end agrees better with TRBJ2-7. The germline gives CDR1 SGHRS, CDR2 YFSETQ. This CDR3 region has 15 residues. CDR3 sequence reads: CASSIIAGSYNEQYF. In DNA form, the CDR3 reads TGCGCCAGCAGCATTATAGCGGGGAGCTACAATGAGCAGTACTTC.

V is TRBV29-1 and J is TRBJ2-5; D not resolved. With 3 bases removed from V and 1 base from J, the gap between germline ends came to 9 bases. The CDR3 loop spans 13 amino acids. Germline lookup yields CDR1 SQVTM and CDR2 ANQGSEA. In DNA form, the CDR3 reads TGCAGCGTTGATCTTCAAACCCAAGAGACCCAGTACTTC. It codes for CSVDLQTQETQYF.

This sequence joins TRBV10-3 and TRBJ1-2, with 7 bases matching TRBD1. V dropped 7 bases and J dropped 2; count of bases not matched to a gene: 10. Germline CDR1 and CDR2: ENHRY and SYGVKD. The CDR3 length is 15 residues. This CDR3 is CAIKAGGGMNYGYTF. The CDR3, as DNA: TGTGCCATCAAGGCAGGGGGAGGGATGAACTATGGCTACACCTTC.

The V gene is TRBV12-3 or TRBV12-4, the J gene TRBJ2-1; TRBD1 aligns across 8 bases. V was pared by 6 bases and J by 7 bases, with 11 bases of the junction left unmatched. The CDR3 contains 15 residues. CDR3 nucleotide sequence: TGTGCCAGCAGACCTGGACAGGGCGGTGAGAATGAGCAGTTCTTC. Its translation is CASRPGQGGENEQFF.

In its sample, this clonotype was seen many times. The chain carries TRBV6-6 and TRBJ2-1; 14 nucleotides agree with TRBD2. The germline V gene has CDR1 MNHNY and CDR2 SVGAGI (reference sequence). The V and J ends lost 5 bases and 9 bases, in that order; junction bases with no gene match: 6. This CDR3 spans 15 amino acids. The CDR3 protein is CASSGTSGSGSEQFF. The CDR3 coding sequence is TGTGCCAGCAGTGGGACTAGCGGGAGCGGGAGTGAGCAGTTCTTC.

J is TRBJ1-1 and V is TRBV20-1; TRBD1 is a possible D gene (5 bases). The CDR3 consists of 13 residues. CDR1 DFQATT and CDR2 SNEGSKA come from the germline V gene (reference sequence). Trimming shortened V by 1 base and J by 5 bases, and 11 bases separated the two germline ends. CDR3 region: CSARVGVRTEAFF. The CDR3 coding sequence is TGCAGTGCTAGAGTGGGGGTAAGAACTGAAGCTTTCTTT.